These 8 T cell receptor beta chains came from one sample sequenced in a study of control samples from healthy donors and cancer patients. Only in-frame clones appear in the TCRdb table, and some are missing; sequencing was by immunoSEQ multiplex PCR. The sample carries some 120,000 clones, about 93% recorded once. Source material: PBMCs. These receptors were taken from a man in his fifties or sixties with head and neck cancer.

The table lists this clone with a count of one. J is TRBJ1-6 and V is TRBV2; D remains ambiguous. The germline V gene has CDR1 SNHLY and CDR2 FYNNEI. The V end was cut by 4 bases, the J end by 6 bases, with 10 bases between. The CDR3 has 14 amino acids. CDR3: CASSGETINSPLHF. The DNA for the CDR3 is TGTGCCAGCAGTGGAGAGACGATTAATTCACCCCTCCACTTT.

V gene TRBV3-1 (or the pseudogene TRBV3-2) combines with J gene TRBJ2-7; TRBD2 is a possible D gene (6 bases). The CDR3 has 12 amino acids. CDR1 is LGHDT, CDR2 YNNKEL, per germline (reference sequence). V dropped 8 bases and J dropped 7 bases, with 15 bases sitting between them. The chain's CDR3 is CASGAGSWEQYF. In DNA form, the CDR3 reads TGTGCCAGCGGGGCGGGGTCATGGGAGCAGTACTTC.

The DNA for the CDR3 is TGTGCCAGCAGCGGGACATTTGATCAGCCCCAGCATTTT. This sequence encodes CASSGTFDQPQHF. The genes are TRBV6-2 or TRBV6-3 and TRBJ1-5; a possible D gene is TRBD1 (6 bases). Looked up from germline, CDR1 is MNHEY and CDR2 is SVGEGT. This CDR3 has 13 residues. Trimming pared 6 bases from V and 5 bases from J, leaving 11 bases between.

The chain employs TRBV4-1 and TRBJ2-2; no definite D call. Germline assignment: CDR1 MGHRA and CDR2 YSYEKL. This CDR3 is 15 amino acids long. Trimming cost V 4 bases and J 5 bases, with 14 bases left between them. In DNA, the CDR3 is TGCGCCAGCAGCCCCCCGGGCCGAAAGACCGGGGAGCTGTTTTTT. Amino acid sequence: CASSPPGRKTGELFF.

The rearrangement links TRBV13 to TRBJ2-7; 7 bases match TRBD1. Germline CDR1 is PRHDT and CDR2 is FYEKMQ (reference sequence). The CDR3 is 15 amino acids. Losses at the gene ends were 2 bases for V and 2 bases for J; bases not matched to a gene: 6. CDR3 loop: CASSLTGTAPYEQYF. The CDR3 DNA sequence: TGTGCCAGCAGCTTAACCGGGACAGCCCCCTACGAGCAGTACTTC.

V and J are TRBV11-2 and TRBJ2-5; D possibly corresponds to TRBD2 (5 bases). CDR3 size: 15 residues. CDR1 and CDR2 (germline): SGHAT, FQNNGV. The V and J ends lost 5 bases and 7 bases respectively, with 20 bases between them. In DNA form, the CDR3 reads TGTGCCAGCAGCCGAGACCTACCGGGATCAGGGACCCAGTACTTC. Translated, it gives CASSRDLPGSGTQYF.

The CDR3 sequence: CASSRTGIGYTF. The CDR3 DNA reads as TGTGCCAGCAGCAGGACAGGGATTGGCTACACCTTC. This chain connects TRBV6-2 or TRBV6-3 to TRBJ1-2, with 8 bases fitting TRBD1. The germline V gene encodes CDR1 MNHEY and CDR2 SVGEGT. After removal of 6 bases from V and 7 bases from J, the junction contained 4 bases not matched to a gene. CDR3 length: 12 amino acids.

The V and J genes are TRBV5-4 and TRBJ1-2, with D hard to call. Between the trimmed V and J ends, which lost 5 bases and 4 bases, there was a span of 12 bases. This CDR3 region has 13 residues. Germline CDR1 SGHNT, CDR2 YYREEE (reference sequence). CDR3 in DNA: TGTGCCAGCAGGTTGCTAGGGAGCTATGGCTACACCTTC. It specifies CASRLLGSYGYTF.